This entry features one TCR beta chain sequence. This record comes from a study of cytomegalovirus exposure and HLA in healthy donors. The wider study: From HLA-typed donors, an early data release held around 80 million unique TCRs.

This CDR3 has 12 residues. V was shortened by 11 bases and J by 7 bases, with 17 bases between the two germline ends. CDR1 and CDR2 from the germline V gene are MDHEN and SYDVKM. PCR involved 60 Vbeta and 13 Jbeta primers. TCRdb's table, derived via immunoSEQ multiplex PCR, lists solely in-frame clones and lacks some. The data contain about 120,000 clones, about 80% of them singletons. This chain joins TRBV28 and TRBJ1-2; maybe TRBD1 (5 bases). Sequenced material: PBMCs. This sequence originates from a female donor in good health and CMV-seropositive. CDR3 in DNA: TGTGCCGTCCAACAGGCTTTGGGTGGCTACACCTTC. This translates into CAVQQALGGYTF.